This T cell receptor beta chain is from a study of blood T cell repertoires in COVID-19 (dated by TCRdb to about 2020). A note on the overall study: Samples from collaborators originated in the United States, Italy and Spain and spanned both the acute and convalescent phases of COVID-19. The prospective study material was composed of cDNA or gDNA derived from T cells, B-cell-depleted T cells, or PBMCs. The dataset comprised deeply sampled blood TCRbeta repertoires from subjects exposed to, actively infected with, or recovered from COVID-19. The repertoires were made available in a free public database intended to serve as a resource for research on the immune response to SARS-CoV-2. Samples were obtained from the ongoing ImmuneRACE study (first 160 participants) and from 1,254 subjects provided by 6 global collaborators. Nearly every sample came with metadata listing a de-identified subject ID, COVID-19 status, age in years and sex. Where available, HLA class I and class II types were obtained from metadata supplied by the sample provider rather than from assay-based typing.

The collaborating institutions used their own protocols to collect whole blood in K2EDTA tubes. For TCRbeta analysis, collaborators shipped samples in one of three forms: frozen whole blood, isolated PBMCs, or DNA extracted from either of those sample types. With respect to this clone: No cognate antigen has been identified for it. No base quality information exists; no much larger clone differs at one position.

TCRbeta CDR3 regions were amplified from genomic DNA using the immunoSEQ Assay, a bias-controlled multiplex PCR. On the authors' methods: The number of nucleated cells in each sample was estimated from the amplification of reference gene primers within the assay. To quantify the absolute abundance of each unique TCRbeta CDR3 rearrangement, sequence reads were collapsed and filtered. For each sample, productive Simpson clonality was calculated as the square root of Simpson's diversity index over productive rearrangements. TCRdb limited this immuneACCESS table to in-frame rearrangements with V and J called. A share of clones is missing; checked studies link under half to unresolved V genes, and the rest is unexplained. The V and J calls and clone size come from that table; D and trimming were worked out from the DNA. Here the sample has 100,000 to 120,000 clones; about 79% occur a single time. The ten largest clones take up about a sixth of the sample.

CDR1 and CDR2 are drawn from the germline V gene: SGDLS, YYNGEE. Trimmed from V: 3 bases; trimmed from J: 5 bases; junction bases lacking a gene match: 4. The CDR3 has 13 amino acids, counting the end cysteine and phenylalanine. Only CDR3 DNA remains: 39 bases, in frame from the first base. What the research found in general, with its limitations: Clinical and demographic metadata were provided uncurated, with the amount varying by source and participant.

The chain is assembled from TRBV9 and TRBJ1-2; TRBD1 agrees with 7 junctional bases. The sequence was collected from an elderly woman with active or convalescent COVID-19. The sequenced sample was peripheral blood. The nucleotide sequence is TGTGCCAGCAGCGGACAGGGAGGATATGGCTACACCTTC. The translation is CASSGQGGYGYTF.